What follows are 18 T cell receptor beta chains derived from one specimen sequenced in a study of metastatic and nonmetastatic thyroid tumors. TCRdb re-called clones from the PCR reads using MiXCR. The repertoire consists of 30,000 to 35,000 clones, with about 15% occurring once and the leading ten covering around 19%. Patients underwent thyroid surgery, and none had received any treatment before it. The source material was blood. The receptors shown here come from a male donor with papillary thyroid cancer or a benign thyroid nodule (not recorded which). Some clones in this sample may be carry-over from other donors' samples.

This clone was seen ten or more times. The V and J genes are TRBV29-1 and TRBJ2-1; D gene uncertain. V gave up 0 bases and J gave up 7 bases, with 10 bases separating them. Per the germline V gene, CDR1 is SQVTM and CDR2 is ANQGSEA. The CDR3 covers 13 residues. The CDR3, as DNA: TGCAGCGTTGAAGATGGTCGCAAGAATGAGCAGTTCTTC. It yields the protein CSVEDGRKNEQFF.

Regarding this clone: A read error may explain this, as a much larger clone is one base away. The chain links TRBV29-1 to TRBJ2-3; D remains unclear. The CDR3 consists of 14 residues. The V end was cut by 5 bases, the J end by 5 bases, with 17 bases between. Germline V CDR1 and CDR2: SQVTM, ANQGSEA. CDR3 sequence: CSVRYLAVKDTQYF. CDR3 coding DNA: TGCAGCGTTCGGTACCTGGCAGTCAAAGATACGCAGTATTTT.

Many counts were recorded for this clone. This chain uses TRBV30 with TRBJ1-2, with TRBD1 identical over 7 bases. The CDR3 has 14 amino acids. The ends lost 3 bases at V and 5 bases at J; junction bases unmatched: 9. In germline, CDR1 is GTSNPN, CDR2 SVGIG (reference sequence). CDR3 protein: CAWRAKGAEYGYTF. The CDR3, as DNA: TGTGCCTGGAGGGCCAAGGGGGCGGAATATGGCTACACCTTC.

This clone was observed at least ten times. The CDR3 is CASSTLAGGSYNEQFF. DNA for the CDR3: TGTGCCAGCAGCACCTTAGCGGGAGGTTCCTACAATGAGCAGTTCTTC. This sequence joins TRBV7-6 and TRBJ2-1, with 10 bases fitting TRBD2. Germline V gene lookup returns CDR1 SGHVS and CDR2 FNYEAQ. The CDR3 has 16 amino acids. Germline trimming cut 5 bases from V and 1 base from J; bases unmatched to any gene: 5.

J is TRBJ2-3 and V is TRBV6-4, with 11 bases lining up with TRBD1. Germline V gene lookup returns CDR1 MRHNA and CDR2 SNTAGT. This CDR3 region has 14 residues. V trimming: 4 bases; J trimming: 4 bases; junction bases outside the gene matches: 1. This chain's CDR3 is CASSAGQGADTQYF. The CDR3 DNA sequence: TGTGCCAGCAGTGCGGGACAGGGGGCAGATACGCAGTATTTT.

This clone is labeled as medium-sized (0.01 to 0.1%). The chain has TRBV12-3 or TRBV12-4 and TRBJ1-2; a weak D match, TRBD1 (6 bases). The V end was cut by 2 bases, the J end by 8 bases, with 12 bases between. The CDR3 sequence is 13 residues long. The CDR3 sequence is CASSLNGGRGYTF. The CDR3 bases are TGTGCCAGCAGTTTAAATGGGGGCAGGGGCTACACCTTC.

This clone was found a few times. The sample carries other DNA sequences with the same CDR3. This rearrangement joins TRBV24-1 to TRBJ2-3; possibly TRBD1 or TRBD2 for D (7 bases each). Per germline, CDR1 KGHDR and CDR2 SFDVKD. This CDR3 has 13 residues. Between the trimmed V and J ends, which lost 9 bases and 3 bases, there was a span of 12 bases. CDR3 sequence reads: CATDREGTDTQYF. The CDR3 DNA reads as TGTGCCACCGACAGGGAGGGAACAGATACGCAGTATTTT.

This clone was counted only a few times. J is TRBJ2-7 and V is TRBV27; D perhaps matches TRBD1 (6 bases). There are 13 residues in the CDR3. Looked up from germline, CDR1 is MNHEY and CDR2 is SMNVEV (reference sequence). Trimming shortened V by 3 bases and J by 3 bases, and 9 bases separated the two germline ends. Written as DNA, the CDR3 is TGTGCCAGCAGTTTGCAGGGGAACTACGAGCAGTACTTC. Protein product: CASSLQGNYEQYF.

The chain joins TRBV6-1 to TRBJ1-6; 7 positions agree with TRBD1. This CDR3 spans 14 amino acids. With 5 bases clipped from V and 5 bases from J, the junction kept 3 bases outside the gene matches. CDR1 and CDR2 from the germline V gene are MNHNS and SASEGT. The CDR3 DNA reads as TGTGCCAGCAGTAAGGACAGGAATAATTCACCCCTCCACTTT. Translated, it gives CASSKDRNNSPLHF.

The chain couples TRBV28 to TRBJ1-1; the D is unclear. The germline V and J ends were trimmed by 5 bases and 3 bases, with 19 bases remaining between them. The CDR3 totals 16 residues. Germline CDR1 is MDHEN and CDR2 is SYDVKM. CDR3 residues: CASSLPPEGRYTEAFF. The CDR3 nucleotides are TGTGCCAGCAGTCTCCCTCCAGAGGGTAGGTACACTGAAGCTTTCTTT.

This clone was counted many times. The gene calls are TRBV10-3 and TRBJ2-5; the D is unclear. V was cut by 5 bases and J by 4 bases, with 11 bases left in between. Germline V lookup: CDR1 ENHRY, CDR2 SYGVKD. The CDR3 is made up of 13 amino acids. CDR3: CAISPESGETQYF. The CDR3 bases are TGTGCCATCAGTCCGGAAAGTGGAGAGACCCAGTACTTC.

This clone was picked up many times. The chain uses TRBV7-2 and TRBJ2-7; D unclear. Trimming cost V 2 bases and J 3 bases, with 8 bases left between them. The CDR3 covers 13 residues. Germline V lookup: CDR1 SGHTA, CDR2 FQGNSA. CDR3 amino acids: CASSLRWVYEQYF. CDR3 coding DNA: TGTGCCAGCAGCTTAAGGTGGGTCTACGAGCAGTACTTC.

This clone has at least ten counts. The CDR3 is CSASKGAGTYEQYF. CDR3 nucleotides: TGCAGTGCTAGTAAGGGGGCCGGGACCTACGAGCAGTACTTC. This chain connects TRBV20-1 to TRBJ2-7; 7 positions agree with TRBD1. The germline CDR1 and CDR2 sequences are DFQATT and SNEGSKA (reference sequence). CDR3 length equals 14 residues. Trimming at V came to 3 bases and at J to 2 bases, leaving 7 bases not matched to a gene.

To note about this clone: This may stem from a read error, because a much larger clone lies one nucleotide away. The V and J genes are TRBV11-2 and TRBJ2-1; 14 bases line up with TRBD2. Germline values: CDR1 SGHAT, CDR2 FQNNGV. The CDR3 totals 20 residues. CDR3 sequence (DNA): TGTGCCAACAGCTTAGGAGATAGGACTAGCGGGAGGCCCTCCTACAATGAGCAGTTCTTC. Its translation is CANSLGDRTSGRPSYNEQFF.

This clone has at least ten counts. V is TRBV6-1 and J is TRBJ2-6, with D perhaps matching TRBD1 (5 bases). V was trimmed by 9 bases and J by 4 bases, leaving 13 bases between them. The CDR3 loop spans 14 amino acids. Germline V gene data show CDR1 as MNHNS and CDR2 as SASEGT. Written as DNA, the CDR3 is TGTGCCAGTAGAAAAGGGGTAGGGGCCAACGTCCTGACTTTC. The encoded protein is CASRKGVGANVLTF.

The CDR3 region is CASSSCMGALHEQFF. CDR3 DNA: TGCGCCAGCAGCTCCTGTATGGGAGCCCTTCATGAGCAGTTCTTC. This rearrangement joins TRBV5-1 to TRBJ2-1, with D perhaps matching TRBD2 (5 bases). The CDR3 spans 15 residues. Germline V gene lookup returns CDR1 SGHRS and CDR2 YFSETQ. Trimming stripped 3 bases from V and 8 bases from J, with 18 bases between.

This clone came up many times. The rearrangement uses TRBV2 and TRBJ2-7, with 10 nucleotides matching TRBD2. Trimming at V came to 7 bases and at J to 7 bases, leaving 7 bases not matched to a gene. This CDR3 is 13 amino acids long. The germline CDR1 and CDR2 sequences are SNHLY and FYNNEI. CDR3 protein: CASKGLALKEQYF. The CDR3 DNA reads as TGTGCCAGCAAGGGACTAGCGTTAAAAGAGCAGTACTTC.

This clone was counted ten times or more. The chain carries TRBV5-1 and TRBJ2-1, with 10 bases lining up with TRBD1. Germline loops: CDR1 SGHRS, CDR2 YFSETQ. The CDR3 consists of 15 residues. J gave up 4 bases and V 5 bases, and 6 bases lay outside the gene matches. CDR3 nucleotides: TGCGCCAGCAGTAACGACAGGGGGCGTTACAATGAGCAGTTCTTC. This sequence encodes CASSNDRGRYNEQFF.